The 24 T cell receptor beta chains below come from one sample, sequenced in a study of identical twins. TCRdb re-called the 5' RACE reads with MiXCR, one entry per CDR3 protein. Of hundreds of thousands of distinct CDR3 sequences in the sample, about 7.1% are singletons; the top ten hold less than 2%. These data were likewise used in another study, on yellow fever vaccine responses in identical twins.

Sequenced: PBMCs. These TCRs come from a woman in her late teens or twenties in good health.

This clonotype was picked up many times. The chain recombines TRBV4-2 with TRBJ2-5; 13 bases match TRBD2. The V gene's germline CDR1 is LGHNA and CDR2 YNFKEQ. J gave up 5 bases and V 2 bases, and 8 bases lay outside the gene matches. The CDR3 spans 17 residues. CDR3 residues: CASSQLRGLAGTETQYF. The CDR3, as DNA: TGTGCCAGCAGCCAACTCAGGGGACTAGCGGGAACGGAGACCCAGTACTTC.

The chain joins TRBV6-2 or TRBV6-3 to TRBJ2-1; 10 nucleotides align to TRBD2. The CDR3 length is 20 residues. Germline CDR1 and CDR2: MNHEY and SVGEGT. V lost 2 bases and J lost 0; bases outside the gene matches: 13. The CDR3 region is CASSYATPRTSGSSYNEQFF. For the CDR3, the DNA is TGTGCCAGCAGTTACGCTACACCCCGGACTAGCGGAAGCTCCTACAATGAGCAGTTCTTC.

This clonotype was seen many times. CDR3 DNA sequence: TGTGCCAGCAGCCCCCAGACAGGGTGGGACGACACTGAAGCTTTCTTT. This sequence encodes CASSPQTGWDDTEAFF. This chain joins TRBV6-1 and TRBJ1-1; 7 bases are shared with TRBD1. Per germline, CDR1 MNHNS and CDR2 SASEGT. The junction had 13 bases not matched to a gene; V was cut back by 6 bases and J by 3 bases. The CDR3 is 16 amino acids.

This clonotype was picked up a small number of times. The chain employs TRBV27 and TRBJ1-1; D uncertain. With 0 bases removed from V and 11 bases from J, the gap between germline ends came to 16 bases. CDR3 length: 14 amino acids. The V gene's germline CDR1 is MNHEY and CDR2 SMNVEV (reference sequence). In DNA, the CDR3 is TGTGCCAGCAGTTTATCGGGTCTGTCTGGACCGGCTTTCTTT. It translates to CASSLSGLSGPAFF.

The chain employs TRBV7-8 and TRBJ2-5, with 8 bases fitting TRBD1. Trimming took 3 bases from V and 3 from J; bases not matched to a gene: 9. This CDR3 spans 16 amino acids. CDR1 and CDR2 from the germline V gene are SGHVS and FQNEAQ. The CDR3: CASSFFRDRGKETQYF. For the CDR3, the DNA is TGTGCCAGCAGCTTTTTCCGAGACAGGGGAAAAGAGACCCAGTACTTC. The variable domain in full, completed from reference TRBV7-8 and TRBJ2-5, reads GAGVSQSPRYKVAKRGQDVALRCDPISGHVSLFWYQQALGQGPEFLTYFQNEAQLDKSGLPSDRFFAERPEGSVSTLKIQRTQQEDSAVYLCASSFFRDRGKETQYFGPGTRLLVL.

This clonotype was picked up a small number of times. The chain has TRBV20-1 and TRBJ2-1; 10 bases are a match to TRBD2. This CDR3 has 15 amino acids. Trimming at V came to 5 bases and at J to 3 bases, leaving 7 bases not matched to a gene. Germline V gene lookup returns CDR1 DFQATT and CDR2 SNEGSKA (reference sequence). CDR3 sequence: CSAVKGTSVYNEQFF. The DNA for the CDR3 is TGCAGTGCTGTCAAAGGGACTAGCGTCTACAATGAGCAGTTCTTC.

This clonotype occurred a few times. The chain links TRBV19 to TRBJ2-3; tentatively, D is TRBD1 or TRBD2 (6 bases each). Germline V CDR1 and CDR2: LNHDA, SQIVND (reference sequence). Deletions cut 7 bases from V and 1 base from J, with 15 bases between. The CDR3 consists of 15 residues. CDR3 amino acids: CASKTRGERTDTQYF. CDR3 DNA: TGTGCCAGTAAGACTAGGGGGGAACGCACAGATACGCAGTATTTT.

The chain recombines TRBV6-5 with TRBJ1-4; D possibly corresponds to TRBD1 (5 bases). The germline CDR1 and CDR2 sequences are MNHEY and SVGAGI. V lost 0 bases to trimming and J lost 12 bases, with 8 bases between them. This CDR3 has 12 amino acids. This CDR3 is CASSYSGTELFF. DNA for the CDR3: TGTGCCAGCAGTTACTCAGGGACTGAACTGTTTTTT.

V is TRBV6-1 and J is TRBJ2-3; the match to TRBD2 covers 8 bases. The CDR3 runs 17 residues. Losses at the gene ends were 5 bases for V and 2 bases for J; bases not matched to a gene: 12. Germline lookup yields CDR1 MNHNS and CDR2 SASEGT. The CDR3 DNA follows: TGTGCCAGCAGTCCCGGACGAACTAGCGGCTACACAGATACGCAGTATTTT. Its protein is CASSPGRTSGYTDTQYF.

This clonotype was seen more than once but under ten times. V usage is TRBV19 and J usage is TRBJ2-2, with D maybe TRBD2 (7 bases). Germline CDR1 reads LNHDA; CDR2 reads SQIVND (reference sequence). This CDR3 spans 13 amino acids. Trimming removed 5 bases from V and 8 bases from J, with 12 bases in between. This chain's CDR3 is CASSPRGAGELFF. The CDR3 DNA reads as TGTGCCAGTAGTCCACGGGGGGCGGGGGAGCTGTTTTTT.

This clonotype was seen ten or more times. The chain carries TRBV15 and TRBJ2-1, with 15 bases identical to TRBD2. The CDR3 loop spans 15 amino acids. The V segment lost 8 bases and the J segment 4 bases; nucleotides outside the gene matches: 3. Per germline, CDR1 LNHNV and CDR2 YYDKDF (reference sequence). The CDR3 region has the DNA TGTGCCACCGGACTAGCGGGAGGGTTTTACAATGAGCAGTTCTTC. It codes for CATGLAGGFYNEQFF.

This clonotype occurred a few times. The chain employs TRBV6-2 or TRBV6-3 and TRBJ2-1; weak D call: TRBD2 (6 bases). Germline-derived CDR1 and CDR2 are MNHEY and SVGEGT. V was clipped by 5 bases and J by 0 bases, with 17 bases between them. CDR3 size: 17 residues. The CDR3 nucleotides are TGTGCCAGCAGTATGGGGGACTCCTGGTACTCCTACAATGAGCAGTTCTTC. This sequence encodes CASSMGDSWYSYNEQFF.

This clonotype was seen many times. The chain employs TRBV7-8 and TRBJ2-5; 7 nucleotides match TRBD2. Germline V gene data show CDR1 as SGHVS and CDR2 as FQNEAQ. The CDR3 extends over 15 amino acids. V lost 2 bases to trimming and J lost 1 base; unmatched junction nucleotides: 4. Written as DNA, the CDR3 is TGTGCCAGCAGCTTATGGCGGGAGCTCCAAGAGACCCAGTACTTC. It specifies CASSLWRELQETQYF.

The chain carries TRBV15 and TRBJ2-1; D is possibly TRBD1 (5 bases). V lost 5 bases and J lost 2, with 7 bases in between. Germline V CDR1 and CDR2: LNHNV, YYDKDF (reference sequence). There are 13 residues in the CDR3. The CDR3 sequence: CATSGRAYNEQFF. CDR3 DNA sequence: TGTGCCACCAGCGGCAGGGCCTACAATGAGCAGTTCTTC.

This clonotype was counted only a few times. This chain joins TRBV20-1 and TRBJ2-3; D gene ambiguous. The V gene lost 0 bases and the J gene lost 8 bases, with 12 bases spanning the gap. The CDR3 extends over 13 amino acids. Germline CDR1 reads DFQATT; CDR2 reads SNEGSKA (reference sequence). The CDR3 DNA is TGCAGTGCTAGAGATAGGGCTAGTGGTACGCAGTATTTT. It is translated as CSARDRASGTQYF.

The V gene is TRBV20-1, the J gene TRBJ2-3, with 10 positions matching TRBD2. The CDR3 is 19 amino acids. The V and J ends lost 3 bases and 1 base, in that order; junction bases with no gene match: 16. Germline CDR1 DFQATT, CDR2 SNEGSKA (reference sequence). CDR3 loop: CSASPPGLATGGGTDTQYF. The CDR3 DNA reads as TGCAGTGCTAGTCCACCGGGACTAGCGACCGGTGGGGGCACAGATACGCAGTATTTT.

The sample holds many counts of this clonotype. The chain has TRBV29-1 and TRBJ1-3; D is perhaps TRBD1 (6 bases). V was cut by 3 bases and J by 4 bases, with 13 bases left in between. CDR1 SQVTM and CDR2 ANQGSEA come from the germline V gene. The CDR3 length is 14 residues. The CDR3 nucleotides read TGCAGCGTTGATAACACAGGGTCGGGAAACACCATATATTTT. It translates to CSVDNTGSGNTIYF. Full variable domain (rest looked up from reference TRBV29-1 and TRBJ1-3): SAVISQKPSRDICQRGTSLTIQCQVDSQVTMMFWYRQQPGQSLTLIATANQGSEATYESGFVIDKFPISRPNLTFSTLTVSNMSPEDSSIYLCSVDNTGSGNTIYFGEGSWLTVV.

The chain uses TRBV9 and TRBJ2-7; D might be TRBD1 or TRBD2, each matching 5 bases. The CDR3 is made up of 13 amino acids. The germline V gene encodes CDR1 SGDLS and CDR2 YYNGEE. V was clipped by 3 bases and J by 4 bases, with 11 bases between them. This chain's CDR3 is CASSAGDGYEQYF. The CDR3 nucleotides read TGTGCCAGCAGCGCTGGGGACGGATACGAGCAGTACTTC.

In its sample, this clonotype was seen a few times. The chain recombines TRBV2 with TRBJ2-5; 14 nucleotides agree with TRBD2. Germline values: CDR1 SNHLY, CDR2 FYNNEI. Trimming at V came to 7 bases and at J to 7 bases, leaving 11 bases not matched to a gene. There are 16 residues in the CDR3. CDR3 in amino acids: CASTQTSGRALGTQYF. Written as DNA, the CDR3 is TGTGCCAGCACCCAGACTAGCGGGAGGGCCCTCGGGACCCAGTACTTC.

The table lists this clonotype with a few counts. The chain employs TRBV10-3 and TRBJ2-1, with D perhaps TRBD1 or TRBD2 (6 bases each). From germline, CDR1 is ENHRY and CDR2 SYGVKD. This CDR3 contains 14 residues. V was pared by 9 bases and J by 5 bases, with 17 bases between. CDR3 nucleotides: TGTGCCATAGGGGGGACTGGAGACAACAATGAGCAGTTCTTC. Translating it yields CAIGGTGDNNEQFF.

CDR3 sequence (DNA): TGCAGTGCTAGATCGGACAGGGGGTTGCTAAACACCGGGGAGCTGTTTTTT. It yields the protein CSARSDRGLLNTGELFF. The chain couples TRBV20-1 to TRBJ2-2; 10 positions agree with TRBD1. Looked up from germline, CDR1 is DFQATT and CDR2 is SNEGSKA (reference sequence). The CDR3 consists of 17 residues. V lost 2 bases and J lost 2; bases outside the gene matches: 8.

This clonotype appeared a few times. The rearrangement uses TRBV5-1 and TRBJ1-6; possible D gene TRBD1, 6 bases. Germline V gene sequence: CDR1 SGHRS, CDR2 YFSETQ. Trimming took 0 bases from V and 9 from J, leaving 10 bases between them. This CDR3 has 14 amino acids. As DNA, the CDR3 is TGCGCCAGCAGCTTGGGACAGGAGAGTTCACCCCTCCACTTT. This codes for CASSLGQESSPLHF.

The chain combines TRBV28 with TRBJ2-5, with 10 bases matching TRBD2. V dropped 6 bases and J dropped 2; count of bases not matched to a gene: 0. The CDR3 extends over 13 amino acids. Germline lookup yields CDR1 MDHEN and CDR2 SYDVKM. CDR3: CASRAGGQETQYF. The CDR3 coding sequence is TGTGCCAGCAGAGCGGGAGGGCAAGAGACCCAGTACTTC.

This clonotype appeared a few times. A read error may explain this, as a much larger clone is one base away. The genes are TRBV28 and TRBJ2-7; the D is unclear. V was clipped by 5 bases and J by 2 bases, with 4 bases between them. Germline loops: CDR1 MDHEN, CDR2 SYDVKM. This CDR3 is 11 amino acids long. CDR3 residues: CASSTPYEQYV. As DNA, the CDR3 is TGTGCCAGCAGTACCCCCTACGAGCAGTACGTC.